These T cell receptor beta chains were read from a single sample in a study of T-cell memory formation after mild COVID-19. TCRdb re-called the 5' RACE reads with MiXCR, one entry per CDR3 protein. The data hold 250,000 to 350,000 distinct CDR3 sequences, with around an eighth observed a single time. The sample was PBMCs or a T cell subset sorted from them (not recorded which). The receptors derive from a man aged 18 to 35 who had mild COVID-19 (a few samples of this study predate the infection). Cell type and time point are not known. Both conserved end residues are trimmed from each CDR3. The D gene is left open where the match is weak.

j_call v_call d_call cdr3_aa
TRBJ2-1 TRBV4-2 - ASSPEWTAYKEQF
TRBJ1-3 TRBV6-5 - ATRGPGANSGNTIY
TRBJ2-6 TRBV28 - ASRTSSGANVLT
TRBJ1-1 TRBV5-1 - ASSLEARRNTEAF
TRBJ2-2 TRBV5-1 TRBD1 ASSPDRAQAGELF
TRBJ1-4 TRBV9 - ASSPGQPFPTNEKLF
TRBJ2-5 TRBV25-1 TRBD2 ASSDARTSVETQY
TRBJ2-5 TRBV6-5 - ASSQGSQETQY
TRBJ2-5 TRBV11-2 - ASSIGDLPQETQY
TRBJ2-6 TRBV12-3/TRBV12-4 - ASSSAGKVGANVLT
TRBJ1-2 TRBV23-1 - ARPRILYWTPYT
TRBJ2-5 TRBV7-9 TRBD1 ASSTGVAETQY
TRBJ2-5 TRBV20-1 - SAKTSGETQY
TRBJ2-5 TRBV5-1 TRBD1 ASSWGQNSQETQY
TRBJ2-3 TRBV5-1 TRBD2 ASSLGFGGGSTDTQY
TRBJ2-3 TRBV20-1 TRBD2 SGFLAATDTQY
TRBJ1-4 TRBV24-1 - ATSDSVAGDEKLF
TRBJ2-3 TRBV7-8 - ASSFVGTDTQY
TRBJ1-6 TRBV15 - ATSRDPTGVLSPLH
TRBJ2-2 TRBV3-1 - ASSLQRGELF
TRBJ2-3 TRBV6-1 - ASSAGTEVTDTQY
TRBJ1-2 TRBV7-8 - ASSQRPSHYGYT
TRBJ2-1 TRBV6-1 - ASSVLTGTRDNEQF
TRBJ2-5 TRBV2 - ASSEAQGRRETQY
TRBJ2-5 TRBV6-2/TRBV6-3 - ASSSGKTQY
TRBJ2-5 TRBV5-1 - ASSLGGIGETQY
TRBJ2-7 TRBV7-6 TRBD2 ASSLDGRYEQY
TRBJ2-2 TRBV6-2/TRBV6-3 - AAGTYTGELF
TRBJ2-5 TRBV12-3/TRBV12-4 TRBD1 ASSRQGGQGTQY
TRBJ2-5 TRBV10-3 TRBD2 AIRSSGDQETQY
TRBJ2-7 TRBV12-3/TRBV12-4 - ASRSRQNIDEQY
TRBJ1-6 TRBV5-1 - ASSLELGRSPLH
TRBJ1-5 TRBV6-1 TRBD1 ASRDRGTQPQH
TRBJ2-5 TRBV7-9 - ASATGRVRETQY
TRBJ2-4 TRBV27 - ASSFSGSWGIQY
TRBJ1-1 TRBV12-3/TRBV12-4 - ASSLGVAMNTEAF
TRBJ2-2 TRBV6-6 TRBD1 ASDRGFWELF
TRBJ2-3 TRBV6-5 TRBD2 ASSSTTSGRGTDTQY
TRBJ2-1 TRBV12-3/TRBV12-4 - ASSRGPYNEQF
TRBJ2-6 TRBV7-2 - ASSRQALSGANVLT
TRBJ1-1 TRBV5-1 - ASSLGLSGALTEAF
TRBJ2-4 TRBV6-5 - ASSLGGDRAKNIQY
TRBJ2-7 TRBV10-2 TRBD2 ASKEPGGTSGVGEQY
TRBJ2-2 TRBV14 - ASSQVAGLNTGELF
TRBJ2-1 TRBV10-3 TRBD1 AISETIQGPGYNEQF
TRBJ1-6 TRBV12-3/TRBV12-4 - ASRLEPSPLH
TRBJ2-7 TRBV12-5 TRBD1 ASGLVLGQGKNEQY
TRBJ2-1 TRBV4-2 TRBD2 ASSQEVAGGYDEQF
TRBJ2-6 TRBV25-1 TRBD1 ASSEGQGSGANVLT
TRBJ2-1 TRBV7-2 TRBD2 ASSLRLAGYLLSSYNEQF